The present T cell receptor beta chain was sequenced within a study of blood T cell repertoires in COVID-19 (TCRdb year 2020). With respect to the entire study: Samples covering the acute and convalescent phases of COVID-19 were provided by collaborators in the United States, Italy and Spain. Samples were obtained from the ongoing ImmuneRACE study (first 160 participants) and from about 1,300 subjects provided by 6 global collaborators. The material from the prospective study consisted of cDNA or gDNA derived from T cells, B-cell-depleted T cells, or PBMCs. The dataset comprised deeply sampled blood TCRbeta repertoires from subjects exposed to, actively infected with, or recovered from COVID-19. Where HLA class I and class II types were available, the types were taken from metadata supplied by the sample provider, not from assay-based typing. The repertoires were released in a freely available public database meant as a resource for research on the immune response to SARS-CoV-2. A de-identified subject ID, COVID-19 status, age in years and sex were almost always included in the sample metadata. Here is what the overall study found, with its caveats: Clinical and demographic metadata were provided uncurated, with the amount varying by source and participant.

In its sample, this clone was seen a few times. This receptor's antigen is unknown. There are no base qualities to consult, and no much larger clone falls within one base. V has 2 bases trimmed and J has 5 bases trimmed; junction bases matching no gene number 6. Spanning cysteine to phenylalanine, the CDR3 consists of 14 amino acids. The DNA shown is the 42-base CDR3, in frame from base 1. As encoded in the germline V gene (reference sequence), CDR1 is SGHNT while CDR2 is YYREEE. Collaborating institutions collected whole blood in K2EDTA tubes following their own protocols. For TCRbeta analysis, collaborator samples were shipped as frozen whole blood, as isolated PBMCs, or as DNA extracted from either sample type. The immunoSEQ Assay, a bias-controlled multiplex PCR, was used to amplify TCRbeta CDR3 regions from genomic DNA. The paper's processing steps were these. The number of nucleated cells in each sample was estimated by amplification of reference gene primers within the assay. To quantify the absolute abundance of each unique TCRbeta CDR3 rearrangement, sequence reads were collapsed and filtered. For each sample, productive Simpson clonality was calculated as the square root of Simpson's diversity index over productive rearrangements. TCRdb took this table from immuneACCESS and kept in-frame rearrangements with V and J called. Such tables lack part of the clones; where checked against another copy, unresolved V genes explain under half of the gap, and the rest is unexplained. D and trimming were read from the DNA, whereas the V and J calls and clone size are those reported in that table. The sample table shows about 82,000 clones, and about 80% are seen once. The ten largest clones represent about 12% of the sample.

This chain is built from TRBV5-4 and TRBJ1-1; 7 nucleotides in the junction match TRBD1. The sequence came from a woman aged 40-49 years with active or convalescent COVID-19. Sequences were obtained from peripheral blood. The CDR3 region has the sequence CASSFTGDWTEAFF. The nucleotide sequence reads TGTGCCAGCAGCTTCACAGGGGATTGGACTGAAGCTTTCTTT.